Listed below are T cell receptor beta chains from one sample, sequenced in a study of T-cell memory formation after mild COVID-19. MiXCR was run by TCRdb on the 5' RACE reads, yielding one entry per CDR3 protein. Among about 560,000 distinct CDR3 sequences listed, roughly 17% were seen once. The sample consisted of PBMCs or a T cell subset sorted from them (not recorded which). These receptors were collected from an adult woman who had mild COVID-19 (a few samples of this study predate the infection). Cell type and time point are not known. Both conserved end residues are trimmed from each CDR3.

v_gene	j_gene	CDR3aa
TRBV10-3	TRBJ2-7	AISDPSGTQSSYEQY
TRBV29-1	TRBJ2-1	SAVTSEYYNEQF
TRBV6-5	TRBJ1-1	ASSYSGGVSEAF
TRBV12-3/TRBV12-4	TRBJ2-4	ASRIAHSGLDIQY
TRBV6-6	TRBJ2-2	ASSYRSRRAGELF
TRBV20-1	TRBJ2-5	SARNRGEETQY
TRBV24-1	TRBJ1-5	ATSAGAGNQPQH
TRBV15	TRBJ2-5	ATSRMGYQETQY
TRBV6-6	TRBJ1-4	ASSYRGRAGEKLF
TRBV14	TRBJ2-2	ASSQVSPTGELF
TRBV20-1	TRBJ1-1	SARAGTEAF
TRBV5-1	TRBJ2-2	ASSLAFQATNTGELF
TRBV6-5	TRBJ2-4	ASTPGRAGDGKNIQY
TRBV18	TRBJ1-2	ASSSRQGAYGYT
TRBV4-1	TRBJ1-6	ASSQGGTGGSFPLH
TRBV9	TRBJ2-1	ASSVGRGGTIYNEQF
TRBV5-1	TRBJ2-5	ASSLILSETQY
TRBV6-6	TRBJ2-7	ASSYSPRREVSYEQY
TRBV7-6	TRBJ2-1	ASSHTSAKPNNEQF
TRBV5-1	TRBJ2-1	ASSLITGAGYNEQF
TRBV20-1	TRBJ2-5	SAIAAETQY
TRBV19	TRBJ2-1	AIGQGEVDEQF
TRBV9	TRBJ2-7	ASSVAPGDPYEQY
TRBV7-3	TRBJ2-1	ASSLAGTNYNEQF
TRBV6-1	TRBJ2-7	ASSLTGTDYEQY
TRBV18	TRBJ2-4	ASSLTYDRDANIQY
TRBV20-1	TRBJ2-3	SARDAGDMSDTQY
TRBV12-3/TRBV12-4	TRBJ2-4	ASSLGGQALAKNIQY
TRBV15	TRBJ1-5	ATRDRGDQPQH
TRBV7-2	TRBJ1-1	ASSRRTDAQAF
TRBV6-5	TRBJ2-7	ASRVLAGGFYEQY
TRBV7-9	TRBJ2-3	ASTLGTSGRHTQY
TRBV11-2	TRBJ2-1	ASSWTSGSHEQF
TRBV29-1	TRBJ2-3	SAQQSATDTQY
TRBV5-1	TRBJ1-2	ASSPWGQEDLRA
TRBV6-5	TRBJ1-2	ASSFQDRPHYGYT
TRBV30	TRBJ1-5	AWRSDPREPQH
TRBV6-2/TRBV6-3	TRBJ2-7	ASSYPDSVSYEQY
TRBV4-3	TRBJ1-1	ASSHYQGDTEAF
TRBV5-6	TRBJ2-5	ASSLSVGETQY